Each of the 13 T cell receptor beta chains below was sequenced from the same sample in a study of T-cell reconstitution after alpha-beta-depleted transplantation in children. Unique molecular identifiers were built into the TCRbeta library. One entry per CDR3 protein results from TCRdb running MiXCR on the PCR reads. Among about 540,000 distinct CDR3 sequences listed, roughly 18% were seen once. Specimen: PBMCs from the stem cell graft donor, collected from the stem cell graft. The receptor set was obtained from a human donor who donated a stem cell graft to a child with acute lymphoblastic leukemia.

This clonotype was detected a few times. This chain joins TRBV5-1 and TRBJ2-7, with TRBD1 identical over 8 bases. In germline, CDR1 is SGHRS, CDR2 YFSETQ. With 7 bases clipped from V and 1 base from J, the junction kept 4 bases outside the gene matches. CDR3 size: 13 residues. CDR3 DNA sequence: TGCGCCAGCGGGTGGGACAGGTCCTACGAGCAGTACTTC. Amino acids: CASGWDRSYEQYF.

This clonotype came up a few times. The CDR3 DNA reads TGCAGTGCTAGAGTCCTACTAGCGGGAGGGTTTGATACGCAGTATTTT. Its protein product is CSARVLLAGGFDTQYF. V is TRBV20-1 and J is TRBJ2-3; 13 bases line up with TRBD2. V trimming: 1 base; J trimming: 6 bases; junction bases outside the gene matches: 7. Per germline, CDR1 DFQATT and CDR2 SNEGSKA (reference sequence). This CDR3 spans 16 amino acids.

In its sample, this clonotype was seen a few times. CDR3 in DNA: TGCGCCAGCAGCTCACTAGCGTACGAAGCTGGGGCCAACGTCCTGACTTTC. This sequence encodes CASSSLAYEAGANVLTF. The gene calls are TRBV5-1 and TRBJ2-6; 7 bases are shared with TRBD2. Germline V lookup: CDR1 SGHRS, CDR2 YFSETQ. V shed 3 bases, J shed 2 bases, and the junction held 8 bases outside the gene matches. The CDR3 is 17 amino acids.

This chain uses TRBV2 with TRBJ1-5; D perhaps matches TRBD1 (5 bases). Trimming pared 0 bases from V and 7 bases from J, leaving 13 bases between. Germline CDR1 is SNHLY and CDR2 is FYNNEI. This CDR3 spans 15 amino acids. CDR3 protein: CASSEAPAGRQPQHF. The CDR3 coding sequence is TGTGCCAGCAGTGAAGCGCCGGCAGGGAGGCAGCCCCAGCATTTT.

The genes are TRBV20-1 and TRBJ2-5; 11 bases line up with TRBD2. Germline lookup yields CDR1 DFQATT and CDR2 SNEGSKA (reference sequence). The CDR3 has 17 residues. J gave up 1 base and V 3 bases, and 10 bases lay outside the gene matches. Here the CDR3 reads CSASFLAGGLGQETQYF. CDR3 in DNA: TGCAGTGCTAGTTTTCTAGCGGGAGGATTAGGCCAAGAGACCCAGTACTTC.

This chain connects TRBV6-5 to TRBJ2-1; possible D gene TRBD1, 6 bases. Germline loops: CDR1 MNHEY, CDR2 SVGAGI. The CDR3 runs 14 residues. Trimming stripped 2 bases from V and 7 bases from J, with 12 bases between. CDR3 loop: CASSYQGTGNEQFF. The CDR3 nucleotides read TGTGCCAGCAGTTACCAGGGGACGGGAAATGAGCAGTTCTTC.

In this sample, this clonotype turned up a few times. V gene TRBV7-9 combines with J gene TRBJ1-1; possibly TRBD1 for D (6 bases). V dropped 5 bases and J dropped 4 bases, with 11 bases sitting between them. CDR3 length: 13 residues. The germline CDR1 and CDR2 sequences are SEHNR and FQNEAQ (reference sequence). CDR3 region: CASSRGFGTEAFF. DNA for the CDR3: TGTGCCAGCAGCAGGGGGTTCGGCACTGAAGCTTTCTTT.

The rearrangement links TRBV5-1 to TRBJ1-2; a possible D gene is TRBD1 (5 bases). The CDR3 extends over 15 amino acids. Per the germline V gene, CDR1 is SGHRS and CDR2 is YFSETQ. V was cut by 0 bases and J by 8 bases, with 17 bases left in between. DNA for the CDR3: TGCGCCAGCAGCTTGGCCGTGGGGCCCCCCTACGGCTACACCTTC. It codes for CASSLAVGPPYGYTF.

Only a few counts were recorded for this clonotype. The chain links TRBV20-1 to TRBJ1-6, with no clear D. The CDR3 sequence is 15 residues long. Trimming cost V 3 bases and J 5 bases, with 14 bases left between them. Germline V gives CDR1 DFQATT, CDR2 SNEGSKA (reference sequence). As DNA, the CDR3 is TGCAGTGCTAGTTATATCGGCATCCATAATTCACCCCTCCACTTT. It specifies CSASYIGIHNSPLHF.

Here the CDR3 DNA reads TGTGCCATCAGTGACCCGGGGACAGGGGATAGGAGCAATCAGCCCCAGCATTTT. Translated: CAISDPGTGDRSNQPQHF. The chain has TRBV10-3 and TRBJ1-5; the match to TRBD1 covers 10 bases. The J segment lost 1 base and the V segment lost 3 bases, leaving 9 bases of the junction unmatched. Germline lookup yields CDR1 ENHRY and CDR2 SYGVKD. This CDR3 is 18 amino acids long.

The chain employs TRBV19 and TRBJ1-4; D is uncertain. Germline lookup yields CDR1 LNHDA and CDR2 SQIVND (reference sequence). Between the trimmed V and J ends, which lost 8 bases and 7 bases, there was a span of 14 bases. The CDR3 sequence is 13 residues long. In DNA, the CDR3 is TGTGCCAGTCTTCGGGTAGGCGGTGAAAAACTGTTTTTT. Translation gives CASLRVGGEKLFF.

This clonotype was counted between two and nine times. CDR3 loop: CASTRINQPQHF. The CDR3 coding sequence is TGTGCCAGCACCAGGATCAATCAGCCCCAGCATTTT. The J gene is TRBJ1-5, the V gene TRBV6-6; D unclear. There are 12 residues in the CDR3. Looked up from germline, CDR1 is MNHNY and CDR2 is SVGAGI (reference sequence). The V gene lost 7 bases and the J gene lost 3 bases, with 7 bases spanning the gap.

Comment on this clonotype: The junction departs from the called germline gene at one end, perhaps through a read error. V gene TRBV2 combines with J gene TRBJ1-5, with a tentative D call TRBD1 (6 bases). The CDR3 contains 16 residues. In germline, CDR1 is SNHLY, CDR2 FYNNEI. The CDR3 is CASREETGTRNQPQHF. Here the CDR3 DNA reads TGTGCCAGCAGGGAAGAAACCGGGACACGAAATCAGCCCCAGCATTTT.